This TCR beta chain was retrieved from a study of Graves' ophthalmopathy and Graves' hyperthyroidism. Hyperthyroidism cases were recent diagnoses of under 2 months' duration in people aged 18 to 65. Points from the study as a whole: Forecasting of ophthalmopathy progression by the model achieved more than 70% sensitivity and around 77% specificity.

Notes on this clonotype: Antigen unknown.

Using RNA transcripts, the TCR beta CDR3 regions were amplified. The library came from an HTBI-primed first-round RT-PCR and a second-round multiplex PCR. MiXCR, applied by TCRdb to the multiplex PCR reads, yields one record per CDR3 protein. The data show about 620,000 distinct CDR3 sequences, 22% seen once. CDR3 length: 15 amino acids. Germline assignment: CDR1 MRHNA and CDR2 SNTAGT. V lost 7 bases, J lost 4 bases, and 7 bases stayed unmatched. The V and J genes are TRBV6-4 and TRBJ1-3; 10 bases line up with TRBD1. The sequence was obtained from a woman between 18 and 30 years old with stable Graves' hyperthyroidism. Some clones in this sample may be carry-over from other donors' samples. The sequencing input was peripheral blood. The CDR3 DNA reads TGTGCCAGCACCGAGGACAGGGGGGAAGGAAACACCATATATTTT. This translates into CASTEDRGEGNTIYF.